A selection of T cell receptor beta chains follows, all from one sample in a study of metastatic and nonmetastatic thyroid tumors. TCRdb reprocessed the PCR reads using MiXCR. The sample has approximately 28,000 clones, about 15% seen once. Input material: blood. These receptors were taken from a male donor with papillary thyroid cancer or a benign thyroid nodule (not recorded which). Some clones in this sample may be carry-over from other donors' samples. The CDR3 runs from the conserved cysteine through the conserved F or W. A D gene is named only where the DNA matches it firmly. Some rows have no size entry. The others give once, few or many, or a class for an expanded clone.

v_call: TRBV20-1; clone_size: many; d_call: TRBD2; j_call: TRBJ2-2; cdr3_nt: TGCAGTGCTAGAACTAGCGGAAACGGGGAGCTGTTTTTT; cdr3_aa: CSARTSGNGELFF
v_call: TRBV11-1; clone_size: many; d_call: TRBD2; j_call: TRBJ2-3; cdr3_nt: TGTGCCAGCAGCTCGACTAGCGGGAGGGGGACAGATACGCAGTATTTT; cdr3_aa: CASSSTSGRGTDTQYF
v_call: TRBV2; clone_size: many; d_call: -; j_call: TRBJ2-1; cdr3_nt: TGTGCCAGCGACGGCGGGCCATACAATGAGCAGTTCTTC; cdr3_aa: CASDGGPYNEQFF
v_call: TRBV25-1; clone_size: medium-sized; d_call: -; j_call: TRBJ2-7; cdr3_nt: TGTGCCAGCAGTGAAGGAAGGACCGAGCAGTACTTC; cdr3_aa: CASSEGRTEQYF
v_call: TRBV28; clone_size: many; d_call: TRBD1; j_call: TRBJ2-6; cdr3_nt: TGTGCCAGCAGTTTGGGGGACAGGGTAAGACCAGGGGCCAACGTCCTGACTTTC; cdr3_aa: CASSLGDRVRPGANVLTF
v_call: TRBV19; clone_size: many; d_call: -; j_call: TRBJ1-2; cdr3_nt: TGTGCCAGTAGTATAGAAAGGGCGACTAACTATGGCTACACCTTC; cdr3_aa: CASSIERATNYGYTF
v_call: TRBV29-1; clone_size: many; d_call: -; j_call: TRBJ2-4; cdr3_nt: TGCAGCGTTGAGGGTACGGGAATTAGCAAAAACATTCAGTACTTC; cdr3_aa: CSVEGTGISKNIQYF
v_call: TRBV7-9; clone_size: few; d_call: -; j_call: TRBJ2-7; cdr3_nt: TGTGCCAGCAGCCTTAGTCCCCACGAGCAGTACTTC; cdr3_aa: CASSLSPHEQYF
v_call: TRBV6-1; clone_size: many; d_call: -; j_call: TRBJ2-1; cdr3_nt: TGTGCCAGCAGTGATAGGGCAGAGCCCAATGAGCAGTTCTTC; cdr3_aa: CASSDRAEPNEQFF
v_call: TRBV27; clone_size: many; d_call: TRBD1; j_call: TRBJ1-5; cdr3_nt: TGTGCCAGCAGGAAAACACAGGGGGCGCGGGAGCCCCAGCATTTT; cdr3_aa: CASRKTQGAREPQHF
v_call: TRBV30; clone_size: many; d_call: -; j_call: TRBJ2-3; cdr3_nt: TGTGCCTGGAGTTTGGGTATGAAGCAGTATTTT; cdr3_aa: CAWSLGMKQYF
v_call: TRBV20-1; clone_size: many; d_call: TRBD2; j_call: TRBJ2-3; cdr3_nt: TGCAGTGCTAGCGGGGCGGGAGATGGAGATACGCAGTATTTT; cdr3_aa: CSASGAGDGDTQYF
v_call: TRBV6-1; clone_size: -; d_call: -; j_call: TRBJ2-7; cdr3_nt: TGTGCCAGCAGACGCGGGCTAGGAGAGCAGTACTTC; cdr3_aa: CASRRGLGEQYF
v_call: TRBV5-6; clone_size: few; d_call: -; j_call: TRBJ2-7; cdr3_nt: TGTGCCAGCAGCGAGGGAATGGACGACGAGCAGTACTTC; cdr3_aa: CASSEGMDDEQYF
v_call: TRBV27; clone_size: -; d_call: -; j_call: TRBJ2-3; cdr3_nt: TGTGCCAGCAGAAACACAGATACGCAGTATTTT; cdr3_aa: CASRNTDTQYF
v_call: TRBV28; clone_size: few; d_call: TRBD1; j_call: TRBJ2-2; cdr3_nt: TGTGCCAGCACCATGGTACAGGGGCCCGGGGAGCTGTTTTTT; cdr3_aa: CASTMVQGPGELFF
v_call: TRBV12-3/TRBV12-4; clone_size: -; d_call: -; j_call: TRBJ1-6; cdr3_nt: TGTGCCAGCATCATCTCCAATTCACCCCTCCACTTT; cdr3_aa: CASIISNSPLHF
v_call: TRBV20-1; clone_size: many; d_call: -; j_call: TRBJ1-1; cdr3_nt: TGCAGTGCTACTCGGAGTCTGAACACTGAAGCTTTCTTT; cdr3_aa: CSATRSLNTEAFF
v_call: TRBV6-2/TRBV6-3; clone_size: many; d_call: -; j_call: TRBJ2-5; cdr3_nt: TGTGCCAGCAGTTACTCGATCGGGGGACAAGAGACCCAGTACTTC; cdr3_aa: CASSYSIGGQETQYF
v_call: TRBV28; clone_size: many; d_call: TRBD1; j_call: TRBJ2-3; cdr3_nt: TGTGCCAGCAGTGGGACAGGGGTGTTTGAAGATACGCAGTATTTT; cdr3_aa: CASSGTGVFEDTQYF
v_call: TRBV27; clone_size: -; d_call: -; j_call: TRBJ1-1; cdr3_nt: TGTGCCACCTTTCACGGGAACACTGAAGCTTTCTTT; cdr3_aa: CATFHGNTEAFF
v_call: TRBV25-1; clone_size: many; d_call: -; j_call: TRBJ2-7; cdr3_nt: TGTGCCAGCGGGCCTGGGCCATACGAGCAGTACTTC; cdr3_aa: CASGPGPYEQYF
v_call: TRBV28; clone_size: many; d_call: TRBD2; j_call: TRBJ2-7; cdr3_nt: TGTGCCAGCAGCGTGAGCGGGAGGAGCTCCTACGAGCAGTACTTC; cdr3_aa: CASSVSGRSSYEQYF
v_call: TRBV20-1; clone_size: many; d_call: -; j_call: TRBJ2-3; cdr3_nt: TGCAGTGCTGGAGAGCCGGGAGCGAGCACAGATACGCAGTATTTT; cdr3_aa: CSAGEPGASTDTQYF
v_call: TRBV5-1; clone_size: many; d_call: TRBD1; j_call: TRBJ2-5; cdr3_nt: TGCGCCAGCAGCTTGGGACAGGGGAGAGAGACCCAGTACTTC; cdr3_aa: CASSLGQGRETQYF
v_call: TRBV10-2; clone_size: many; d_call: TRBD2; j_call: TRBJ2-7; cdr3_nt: TGCGCCAGCAGTGGCGGGAGTTCCTACGAGCAGTACTTC; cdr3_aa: CASSGGSSYEQYF
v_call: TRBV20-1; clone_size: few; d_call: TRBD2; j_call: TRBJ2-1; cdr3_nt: TGCAGTGCCGACCTTAGCGGGAGGAGGGATGAGCAGTTCTTC; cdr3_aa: CSADLSGRRDEQFF
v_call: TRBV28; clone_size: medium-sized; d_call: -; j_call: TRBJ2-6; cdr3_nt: TGTGCCAGCAGAATCGCCTTGACAGGGACTGCTGGGGCCAACGTCCTGACTTTC; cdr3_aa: CASRIALTGTAGANVLTF
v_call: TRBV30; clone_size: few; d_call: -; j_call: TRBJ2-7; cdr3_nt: TGTGCCTGTATTAAGAAGGGGGCCTACGAGCAGTACTTC; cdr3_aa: CACIKKGAYEQYF